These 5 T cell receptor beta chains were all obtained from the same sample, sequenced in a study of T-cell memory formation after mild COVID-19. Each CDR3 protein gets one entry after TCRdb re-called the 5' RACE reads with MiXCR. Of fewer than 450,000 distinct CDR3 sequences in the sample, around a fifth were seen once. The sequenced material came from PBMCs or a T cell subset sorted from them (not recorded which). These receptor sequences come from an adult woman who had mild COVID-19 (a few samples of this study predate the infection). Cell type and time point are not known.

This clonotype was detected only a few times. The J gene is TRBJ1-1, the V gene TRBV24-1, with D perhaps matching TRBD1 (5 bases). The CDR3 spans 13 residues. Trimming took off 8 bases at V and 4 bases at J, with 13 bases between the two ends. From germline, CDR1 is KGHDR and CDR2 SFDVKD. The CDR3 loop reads CATIIGGSTEAFF. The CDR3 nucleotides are TGTGCCACCATTATTGGGGGTAGCACTGAAGCTTTCTTT.

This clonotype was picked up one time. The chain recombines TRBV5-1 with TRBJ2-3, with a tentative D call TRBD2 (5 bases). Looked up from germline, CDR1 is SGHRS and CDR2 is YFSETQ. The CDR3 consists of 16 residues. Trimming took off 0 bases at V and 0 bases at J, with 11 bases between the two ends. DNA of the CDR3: TGCGCCAGCAGCTTGGCCGGTCCGGGGAGCACAGATACGCAGTATTTT. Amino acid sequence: CASSLAGPGSTDTQYF.

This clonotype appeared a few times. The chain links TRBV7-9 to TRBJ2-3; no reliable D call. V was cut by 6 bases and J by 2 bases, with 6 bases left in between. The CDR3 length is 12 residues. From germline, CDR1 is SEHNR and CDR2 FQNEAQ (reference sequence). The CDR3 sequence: CASRLDTDTQYF. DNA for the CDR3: TGTGCCAGCAGGCTTGACACAGATACGCAGTATTTT.

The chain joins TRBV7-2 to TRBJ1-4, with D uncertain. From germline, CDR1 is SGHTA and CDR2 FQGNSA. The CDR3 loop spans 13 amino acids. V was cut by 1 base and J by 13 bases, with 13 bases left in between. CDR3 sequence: CASSLDPPGRLFF. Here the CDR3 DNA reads TGTGCCAGCAGCTTAGATCCGCCTGGCAGACTGTTTTTT. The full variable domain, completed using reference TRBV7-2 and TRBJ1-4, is GAGVSQSPSNKVTEKGKDVELRCDPISGHTALYWYRQSLGQGLEFLIYFQGNSAPDKSGLPSDRFSAERTGGSVSTLTIQRTQQEDSAVYLCASSLDPPGRLFFGSGTQLSVL.

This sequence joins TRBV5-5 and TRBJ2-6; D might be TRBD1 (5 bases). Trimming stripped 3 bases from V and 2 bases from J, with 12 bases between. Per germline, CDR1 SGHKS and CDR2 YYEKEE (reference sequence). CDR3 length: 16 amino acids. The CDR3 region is CASSWYSGTGANVLTF. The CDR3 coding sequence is TGTGCCAGCAGCTGGTACTCAGGGACTGGGGCCAACGTCCTGACTTTC.